This T cell receptor beta chain was captured in a study of identical twins. V was cut by 5 bases and J by 5 bases, with 25 bases left in between. This CDR3 region has 18 residues. Germline CDR1 is MDHEN and CDR2 is SYDVKM. TCRdb reanalysed the 5' RACE reads using MiXCR and keeps one entry per CDR3 protein. The sample includes approximately 500,000 distinct CDR3 sequences, approximately 14% of them seen just once. These same records also appear under a second study, on yellow fever vaccine responses in identical twins.

This TCR derives from a woman aged 18 to 35 in good health. What was sequenced was CD4+ T cells sorted from blood. V gene TRBV28 combines with J gene TRBJ2-1; tentative D call: TRBD2 (6 bases). This CDR3 is CASSPRSRGIKRDNEQFF. In DNA form, the CDR3 reads TGTGCCAGCAGTCCAAGATCCCGAGGGATTAAGCGGGACAATGAGCAGTTCTTC.